This T cell receptor beta chain was captured by sequencing in a study of Ad26.COV2.S vaccination and SARS-CoV-2 variants. Trimming removed 3 bases at V and 5 bases at J, with 5 bases between. The CDR3 is made up of 12 amino acids. Sample treatment: over 15 received Ad26.COV2.S at low or high dose, single or two shots; about 5 received placebo; per-sample allocation not given. Specimen acquisition occurred on day 63 following the initial vaccine or placebo injection. TCRdb keeps only in-frame clones here, not all; method: immunoSEQ multiplex PCR. The sample lists 300,000 to 350,000 clones; 90% were seen once.

This clonotype originated in a person aged 18-60 years who received the Ad26.COV2.S COVID-19 vaccine or a placebo. Sequencing was performed on peripheral blood, taken in a trial of Ad26.COV2.S vaccine versus placebo. The V gene is TRBV12-3 or TRBV12-4, the J gene TRBJ1-5; D is ambiguous. The CDR3 loop reads CASSFSHQPQHF. CDR3 bases: TGTGCCAGCAGTTTTTCCCATCAGCCCCAGCATTTT.